Many counts were recorded for the clone carrying this T cell receptor (beta chain). The time point was: sample taken at primary tumor resection. This CDR3 has 16 residues. In germline, CDR1 is SQVTM, CDR2 ANQGSEA. V shed 6 bases, J shed 2 bases, and the junction held 15 bases outside the gene matches. TCRdb reprocessed the 5' RACE reads via MiXCR and lists one record per CDR3 protein. This repertoire shows about 8,600 distinct CDR3 sequences, about 4.5% found once; its top ten account for around 30%. This sample stems from a study of spatial heterogeneity in lung cancer. The gene calls are TRBV29-1 and TRBJ2-5; 7 bases are shared with TRBD1. Specimen: PBMCs, collected at surgery. The receptor was isolated from a male donor with early-stage non-small cell lung cancer. The DNA for the CDR3 is TGCAGCGTCGATAACCGGGACAGATTAGTACAAGAGACCCAGTACTTC. As protein: CSVDNRDRLVQETQYF.